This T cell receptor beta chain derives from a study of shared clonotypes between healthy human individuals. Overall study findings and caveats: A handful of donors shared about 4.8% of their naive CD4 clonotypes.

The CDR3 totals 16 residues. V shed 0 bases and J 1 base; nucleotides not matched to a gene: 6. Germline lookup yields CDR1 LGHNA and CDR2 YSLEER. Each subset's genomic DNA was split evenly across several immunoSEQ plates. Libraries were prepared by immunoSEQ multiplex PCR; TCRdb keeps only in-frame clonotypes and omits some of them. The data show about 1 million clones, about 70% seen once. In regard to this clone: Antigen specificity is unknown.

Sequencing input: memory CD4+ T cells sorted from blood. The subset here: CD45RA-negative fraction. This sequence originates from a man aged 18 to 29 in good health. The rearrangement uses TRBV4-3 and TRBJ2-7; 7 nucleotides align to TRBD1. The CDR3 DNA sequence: TGCGCCAGCAGCCAAGATTCATCGGGACAGTCCTACGAGCAGTACTTC. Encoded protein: CASSQDSSGQSYEQYF.